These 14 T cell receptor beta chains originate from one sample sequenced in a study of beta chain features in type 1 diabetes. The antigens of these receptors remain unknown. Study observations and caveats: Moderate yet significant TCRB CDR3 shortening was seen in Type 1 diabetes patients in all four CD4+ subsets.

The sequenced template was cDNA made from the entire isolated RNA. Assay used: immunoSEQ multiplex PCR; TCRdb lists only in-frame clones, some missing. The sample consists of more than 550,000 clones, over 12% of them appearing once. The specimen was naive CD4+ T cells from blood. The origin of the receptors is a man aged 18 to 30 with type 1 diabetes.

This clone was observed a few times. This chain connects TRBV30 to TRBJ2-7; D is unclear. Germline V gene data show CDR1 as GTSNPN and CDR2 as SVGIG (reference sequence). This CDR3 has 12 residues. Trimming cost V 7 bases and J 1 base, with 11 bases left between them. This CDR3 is CAYSDRSYEQYF. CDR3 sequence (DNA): TGTGCCTACTCAGATAGGTCCTACGAGCAGTACTTC.

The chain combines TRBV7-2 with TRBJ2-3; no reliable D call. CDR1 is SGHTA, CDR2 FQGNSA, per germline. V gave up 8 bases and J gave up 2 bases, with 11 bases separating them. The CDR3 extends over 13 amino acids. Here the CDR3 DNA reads TGTGCCAGCCGCCCCCGGCCCACAGATACGCAGTATTTT. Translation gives CASRPRPTDTQYF.

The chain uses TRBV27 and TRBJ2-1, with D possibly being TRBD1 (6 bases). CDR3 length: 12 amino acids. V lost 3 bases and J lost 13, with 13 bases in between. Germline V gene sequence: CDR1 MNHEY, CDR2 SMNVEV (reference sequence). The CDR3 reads CASSFSQGFQFF. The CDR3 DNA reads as TGTGCCAGCAGTTTTTCCCAGGGGTTTCAGTTCTTC.

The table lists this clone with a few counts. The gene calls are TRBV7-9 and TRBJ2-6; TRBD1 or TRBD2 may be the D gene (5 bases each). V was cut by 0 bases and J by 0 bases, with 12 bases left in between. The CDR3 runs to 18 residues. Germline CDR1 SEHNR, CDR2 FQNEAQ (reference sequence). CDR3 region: CASSLAWQGASGANVLTF. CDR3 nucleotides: TGTGCCAGCAGCTTAGCTTGGCAGGGAGCCTCTGGGGCCAACGTCCTGACTTTC.

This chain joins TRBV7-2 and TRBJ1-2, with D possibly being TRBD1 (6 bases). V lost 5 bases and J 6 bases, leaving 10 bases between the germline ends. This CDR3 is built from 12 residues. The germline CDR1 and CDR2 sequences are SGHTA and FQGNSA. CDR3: CASSEQGNGYTF. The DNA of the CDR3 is TGTGCCAGCAGCGAACAGGGAAATGGCTACACCTTC.

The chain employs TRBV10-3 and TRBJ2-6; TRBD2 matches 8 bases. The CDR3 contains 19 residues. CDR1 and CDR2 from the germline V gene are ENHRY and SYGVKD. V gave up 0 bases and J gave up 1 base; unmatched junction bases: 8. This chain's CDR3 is CAISESTSGWRSGANVLTF. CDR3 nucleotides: TGTGCCATCAGTGAGTCTACTAGCGGTTGGCGTTCTGGGGCCAACGTCCTGACTTTC.

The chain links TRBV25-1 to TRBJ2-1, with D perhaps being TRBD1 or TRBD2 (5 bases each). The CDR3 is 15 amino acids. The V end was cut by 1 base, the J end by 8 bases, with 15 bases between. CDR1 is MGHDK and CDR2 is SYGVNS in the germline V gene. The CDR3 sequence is CASSESRGDGDEQFF. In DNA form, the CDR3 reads TGTGCCAGCAGTGAATCGAGAGGGGATGGCGATGAGCAGTTCTTC.

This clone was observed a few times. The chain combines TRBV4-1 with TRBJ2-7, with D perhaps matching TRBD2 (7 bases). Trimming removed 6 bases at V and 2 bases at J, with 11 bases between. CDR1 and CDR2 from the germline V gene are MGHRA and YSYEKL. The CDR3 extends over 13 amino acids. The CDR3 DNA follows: TGCGCCAGCAGAGGGGGAGGGACCTACGAGCAGTACTTC. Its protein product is CASRGGGTYEQYF.

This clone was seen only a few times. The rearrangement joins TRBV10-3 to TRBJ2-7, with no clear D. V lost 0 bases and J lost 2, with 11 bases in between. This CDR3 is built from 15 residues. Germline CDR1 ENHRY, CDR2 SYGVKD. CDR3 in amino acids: CAISESPRAPYEQYF. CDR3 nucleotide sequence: TGTGCCATCAGTGAGTCCCCCCGGGCCCCCTACGAGCAGTACTTC.

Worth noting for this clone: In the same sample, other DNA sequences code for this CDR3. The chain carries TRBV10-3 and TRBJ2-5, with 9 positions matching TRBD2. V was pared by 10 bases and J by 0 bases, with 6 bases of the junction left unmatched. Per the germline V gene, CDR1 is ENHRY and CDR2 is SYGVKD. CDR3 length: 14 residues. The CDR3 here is CATRGGVYQETQYF. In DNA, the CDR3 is TGTGCCACCCGCGGGGGGGTATACCAAGAGACCCAGTACTTC.

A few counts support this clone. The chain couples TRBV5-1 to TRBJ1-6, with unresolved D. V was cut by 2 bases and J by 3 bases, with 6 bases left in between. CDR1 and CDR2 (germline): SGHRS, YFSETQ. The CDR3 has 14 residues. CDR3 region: CASSLGSYNSPLHF. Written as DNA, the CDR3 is TGCGCCAGCAGCTTAGGCAGCTATAATTCACCCCTCCACTTT. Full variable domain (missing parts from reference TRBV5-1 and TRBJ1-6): KAGVTQTPRYLIKTRGQQVTLSCSPISGHRSVSWYQQTPGQGLQFLFEYFSETQRNKGNFPGRFSGRQFSNSRSEMNVSTLELGDSALYLCASSLGSYNSPLHFGNGTRLTVT.

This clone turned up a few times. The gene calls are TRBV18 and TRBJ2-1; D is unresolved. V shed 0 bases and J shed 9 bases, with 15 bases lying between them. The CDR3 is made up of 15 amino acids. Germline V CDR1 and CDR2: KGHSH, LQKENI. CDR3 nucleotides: TGTGCCAGCTCACCACCGGGGTTTGCGGTAGGTGAGCAGTTCTTC. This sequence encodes CASSPPGFAVGEQFF.

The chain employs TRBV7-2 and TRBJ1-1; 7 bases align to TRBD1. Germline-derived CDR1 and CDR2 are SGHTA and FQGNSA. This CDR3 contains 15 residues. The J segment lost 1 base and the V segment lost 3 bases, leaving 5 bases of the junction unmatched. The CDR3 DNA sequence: TGTGCCAGCAGCTTCTCCTCAGGGGGGAACACTGAAGCTTTCTTT. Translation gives CASSFSSGGNTEAFF.

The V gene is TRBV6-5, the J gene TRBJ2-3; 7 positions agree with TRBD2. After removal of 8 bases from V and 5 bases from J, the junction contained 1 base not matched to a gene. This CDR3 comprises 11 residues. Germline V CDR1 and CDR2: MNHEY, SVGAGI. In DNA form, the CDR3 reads TGTGCCAGCGGGGGGGGAGATACGCAGTATTTT. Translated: CASGGGDTQYF.